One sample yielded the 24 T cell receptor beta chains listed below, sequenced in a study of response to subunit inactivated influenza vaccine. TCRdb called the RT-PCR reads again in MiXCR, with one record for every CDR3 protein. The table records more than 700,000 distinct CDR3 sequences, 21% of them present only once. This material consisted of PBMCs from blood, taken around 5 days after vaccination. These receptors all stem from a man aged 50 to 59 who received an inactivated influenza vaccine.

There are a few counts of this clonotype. DNA of the CDR3: TGCAGTGCTAGAGATGGACAGGGGCCGAGGGAGACCCAGTACTTC. Encoded protein: CSARDGQGPRETQYF. The chain has TRBV20-1 and TRBJ2-5; TRBD1 agrees at 9 bases. CDR3 length: 15 amino acids. V was clipped by 0 bases and J by 5 bases; unmatched bases: 7. Germline values: CDR1 DFQATT, CDR2 SNEGSKA (reference sequence).

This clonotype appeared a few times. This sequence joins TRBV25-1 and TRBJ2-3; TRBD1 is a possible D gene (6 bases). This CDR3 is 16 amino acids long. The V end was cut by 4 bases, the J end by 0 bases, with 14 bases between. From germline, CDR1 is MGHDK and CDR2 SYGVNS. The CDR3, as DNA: TGTGCCAGCAGTGCGTTGACAGGCACTAGCACAGATACGCAGTATTTT. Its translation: CASSALTGTSTDTQYF.

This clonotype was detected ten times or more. DNA for the CDR3: TGTGCCAGCAGCCGCGGACTAGTAACCTTAGAGACCCAGTACTTC. This encodes CASSRGLVTLETQYF. This chain connects TRBV6-1 to TRBJ2-5, with 7 bases matching TRBD2. Unmatched junction bases numbered 11, after V lost 6 bases and J lost 4 bases. Germline assignment: CDR1 MNHNS and CDR2 SASEGT. The CDR3 sequence is 15 residues long.

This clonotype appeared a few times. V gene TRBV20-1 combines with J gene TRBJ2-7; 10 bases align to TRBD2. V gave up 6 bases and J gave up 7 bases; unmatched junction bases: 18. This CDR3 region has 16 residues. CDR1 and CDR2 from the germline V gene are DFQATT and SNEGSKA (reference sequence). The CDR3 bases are TGCAGTGCCCCCCGATGGAGCGGGAGGGCCCCCAGGGAGCAGTACTTC. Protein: CSAPRWSGRAPREQYF.

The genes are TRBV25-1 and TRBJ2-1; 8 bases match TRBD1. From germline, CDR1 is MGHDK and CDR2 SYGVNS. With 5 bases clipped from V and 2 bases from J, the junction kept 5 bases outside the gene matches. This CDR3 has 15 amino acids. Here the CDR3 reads CASSRQGRTYNEQFF. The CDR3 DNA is TGTGCCAGCAGTCGACAGGGGAGGACCTACAATGAGCAGTTCTTC.

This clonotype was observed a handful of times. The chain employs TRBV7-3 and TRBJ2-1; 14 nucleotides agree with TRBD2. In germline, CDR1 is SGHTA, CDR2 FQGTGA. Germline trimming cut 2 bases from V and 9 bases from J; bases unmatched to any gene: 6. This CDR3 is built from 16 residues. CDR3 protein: CASSLRGTSGSVEQFF. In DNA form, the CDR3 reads TGTGCCAGCAGCTTACGCGGGACTAGCGGGAGCGTTGAGCAGTTCTTC.

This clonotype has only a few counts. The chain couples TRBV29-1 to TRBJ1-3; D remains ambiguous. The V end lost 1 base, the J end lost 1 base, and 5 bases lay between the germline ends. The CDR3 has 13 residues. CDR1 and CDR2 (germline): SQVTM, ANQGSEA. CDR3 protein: CSVEGRSGNTIYF. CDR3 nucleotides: TGCAGCGTTGAAGGCAGATCTGGAAACACCATATATTTT. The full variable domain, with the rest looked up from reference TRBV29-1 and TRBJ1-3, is SAVISQKPSRDICQRGTSLTIQCQVDSQVTMMFWYRQQPGQSLTLIATANQGSEATYESGFVIDKFPISRPNLTFSTLTVSNMSPEDSSIYLCSVEGRSGNTIYFGEGSWLTVV.

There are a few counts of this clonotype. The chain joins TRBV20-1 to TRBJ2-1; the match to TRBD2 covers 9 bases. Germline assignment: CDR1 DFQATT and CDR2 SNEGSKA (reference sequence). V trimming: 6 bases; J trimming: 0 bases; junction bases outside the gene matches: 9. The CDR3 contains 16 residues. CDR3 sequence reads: CSALSTSGSSYNEQFF. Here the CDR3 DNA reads TGCAGTGCCCTTTCGACTAGCGGAAGCTCCTACAATGAGCAGTTCTTC.

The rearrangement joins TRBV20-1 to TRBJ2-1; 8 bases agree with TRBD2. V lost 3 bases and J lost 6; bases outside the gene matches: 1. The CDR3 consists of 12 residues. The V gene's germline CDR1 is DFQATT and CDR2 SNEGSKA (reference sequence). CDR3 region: CSASREGNEQFF. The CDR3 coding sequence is TGCAGTGCTAGCCGGGAGGGCAATGAGCAGTTCTTC.

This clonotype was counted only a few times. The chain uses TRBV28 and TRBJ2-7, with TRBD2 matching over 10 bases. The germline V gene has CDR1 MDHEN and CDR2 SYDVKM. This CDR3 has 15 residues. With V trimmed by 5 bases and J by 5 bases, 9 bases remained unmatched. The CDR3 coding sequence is TGTGCCAGCAGTCGGGAGCGGGAGGGCCCAGACGAGCAGTACTTC. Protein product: CASSREREGPDEQYF.

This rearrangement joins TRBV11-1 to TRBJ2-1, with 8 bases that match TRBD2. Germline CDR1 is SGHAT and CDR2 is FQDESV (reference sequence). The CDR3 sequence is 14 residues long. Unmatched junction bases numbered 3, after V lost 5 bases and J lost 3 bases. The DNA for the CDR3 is TGTGCCAGCAGCCGGGAGGGCCTCTACAATGAGCAGTTCTTC. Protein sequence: CASSREGLYNEQFF.

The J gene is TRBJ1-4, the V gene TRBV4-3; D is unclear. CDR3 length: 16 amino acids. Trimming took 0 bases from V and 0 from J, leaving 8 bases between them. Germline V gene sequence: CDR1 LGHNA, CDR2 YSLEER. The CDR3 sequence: CASSQDSTSTNEKLFF. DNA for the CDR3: TGCGCCAGCAGCCAAGACAGCACTTCAACTAATGAAAAACTGTTTTTT.

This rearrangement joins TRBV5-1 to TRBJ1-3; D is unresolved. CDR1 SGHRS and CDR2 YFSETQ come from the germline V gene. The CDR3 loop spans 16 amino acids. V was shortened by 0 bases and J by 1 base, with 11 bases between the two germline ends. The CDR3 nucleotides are TGCGCCAGCAGCTTGGGTGTCTTGGGGTCTGGAAACACCATATATTTT. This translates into CASSLGVLGSGNTIYF. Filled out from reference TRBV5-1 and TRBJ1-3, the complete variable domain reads KAGVTQTPRYLIKTRGQQVTLSCSPISGHRSVSWYQQTPGQGLQFLFEYFSETQRNKGNFPGRFSGRQFSNSRSEMNVSTLELGDSALYLCASSLGVLGSGNTIYFGEGSWLTVV.

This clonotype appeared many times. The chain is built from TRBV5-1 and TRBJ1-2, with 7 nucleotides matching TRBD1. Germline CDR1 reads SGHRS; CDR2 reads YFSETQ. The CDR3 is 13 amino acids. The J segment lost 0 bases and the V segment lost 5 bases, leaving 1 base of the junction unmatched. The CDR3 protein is CASRGQPNYGYTF. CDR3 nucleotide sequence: TGCGCCAGCAGGGGACAGCCTAACTATGGCTACACCTTC.

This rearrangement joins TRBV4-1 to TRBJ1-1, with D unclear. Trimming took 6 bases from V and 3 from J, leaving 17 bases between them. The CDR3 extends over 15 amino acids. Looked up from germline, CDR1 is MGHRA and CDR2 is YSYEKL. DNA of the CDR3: TGCGCCAGCAGGTCCGTGGGTGGGAGAGACACTGAAGCTTTCTTT. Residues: CASRSVGGRDTEAFF.

CDR3: CASSYVGMSGTGELFF. CDR3 nucleotides: TGTGCCAGCAGTTACGTGGGGATGAGCGGCACCGGGGAGCTGTTTTTT. This chain links TRBV6-5 with TRBJ2-2, with a weak D call TRBD2 (5 bases). Germline assignment: CDR1 MNHEY and CDR2 SVGAGI. The CDR3 loop spans 16 amino acids. V was clipped by 2 bases and J by 4 bases, with 14 bases between them.

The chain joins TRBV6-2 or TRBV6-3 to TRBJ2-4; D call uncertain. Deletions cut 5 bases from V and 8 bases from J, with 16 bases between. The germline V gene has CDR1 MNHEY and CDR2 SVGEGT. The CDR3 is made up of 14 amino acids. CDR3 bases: TGTGCCAGCAGTCCCGGGCCTCTCCCTCACATTCAGTACTTC. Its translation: CASSPGPLPHIQYF.

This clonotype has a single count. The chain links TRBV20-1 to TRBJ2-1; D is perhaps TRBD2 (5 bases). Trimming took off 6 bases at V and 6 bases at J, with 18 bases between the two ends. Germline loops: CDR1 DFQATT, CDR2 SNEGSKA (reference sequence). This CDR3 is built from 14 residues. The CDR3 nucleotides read TGCAGTGCCGCGCCCTCGGACGGAGGCAATGAGCAGTTCTTC. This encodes CSAAPSDGGNEQFF.

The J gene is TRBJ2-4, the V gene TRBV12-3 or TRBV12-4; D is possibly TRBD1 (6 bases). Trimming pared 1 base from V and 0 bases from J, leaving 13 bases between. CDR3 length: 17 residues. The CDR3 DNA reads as TGTGCCAGCAGTTTAGGACAGGCACTAATAGCCAAAAACATTCAGTACTTC. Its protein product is CASSLGQALIAKNIQYF.

The CDR3 sequence: CSARDLTSGTTATGELFF. The CDR3 region has the DNA TGCAGTGCTAGAGATTTAACTAGCGGGACCACCGCAACCGGGGAGCTGTTTTTT. The V gene is TRBV20-1, the J gene TRBJ2-2, with 10 nucleotides matching TRBD2. The CDR3 contains 18 residues. Germline CDR1 is DFQATT and CDR2 is SNEGSKA (reference sequence). J gave up 5 bases and V 0 bases, and 12 bases lay outside the gene matches.

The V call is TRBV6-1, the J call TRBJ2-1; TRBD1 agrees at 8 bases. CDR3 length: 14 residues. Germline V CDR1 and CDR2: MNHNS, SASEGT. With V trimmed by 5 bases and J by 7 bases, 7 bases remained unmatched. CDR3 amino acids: CASSTGGFMNEQFF. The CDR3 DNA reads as TGTGCCAGCAGTACAGGGGGATTTATGAATGAGCAGTTCTTC.

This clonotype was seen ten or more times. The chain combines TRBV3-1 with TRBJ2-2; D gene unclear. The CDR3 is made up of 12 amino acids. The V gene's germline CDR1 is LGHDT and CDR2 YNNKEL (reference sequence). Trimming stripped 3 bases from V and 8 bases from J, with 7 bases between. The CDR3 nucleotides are TGTGCCAGCAGCCACCCTCGGGGGGAGCTGTTTTTT. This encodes CASSHPRGELFF.

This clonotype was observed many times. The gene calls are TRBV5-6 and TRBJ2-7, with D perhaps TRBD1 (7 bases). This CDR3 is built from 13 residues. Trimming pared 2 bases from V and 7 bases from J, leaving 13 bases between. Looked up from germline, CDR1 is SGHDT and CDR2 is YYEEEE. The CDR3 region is CASSFPTGREQYF. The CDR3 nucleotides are TGTGCCAGCAGCTTTCCGACAGGGAGGGAGCAGTACTTC.

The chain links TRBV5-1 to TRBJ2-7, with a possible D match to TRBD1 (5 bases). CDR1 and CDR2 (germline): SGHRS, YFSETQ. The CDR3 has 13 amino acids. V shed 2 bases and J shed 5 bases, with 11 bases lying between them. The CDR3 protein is CASSFEWGDEQYF. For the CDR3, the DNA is TGCGCCAGCAGCTTCGAATGGGGCGACGAGCAGTACTTC.